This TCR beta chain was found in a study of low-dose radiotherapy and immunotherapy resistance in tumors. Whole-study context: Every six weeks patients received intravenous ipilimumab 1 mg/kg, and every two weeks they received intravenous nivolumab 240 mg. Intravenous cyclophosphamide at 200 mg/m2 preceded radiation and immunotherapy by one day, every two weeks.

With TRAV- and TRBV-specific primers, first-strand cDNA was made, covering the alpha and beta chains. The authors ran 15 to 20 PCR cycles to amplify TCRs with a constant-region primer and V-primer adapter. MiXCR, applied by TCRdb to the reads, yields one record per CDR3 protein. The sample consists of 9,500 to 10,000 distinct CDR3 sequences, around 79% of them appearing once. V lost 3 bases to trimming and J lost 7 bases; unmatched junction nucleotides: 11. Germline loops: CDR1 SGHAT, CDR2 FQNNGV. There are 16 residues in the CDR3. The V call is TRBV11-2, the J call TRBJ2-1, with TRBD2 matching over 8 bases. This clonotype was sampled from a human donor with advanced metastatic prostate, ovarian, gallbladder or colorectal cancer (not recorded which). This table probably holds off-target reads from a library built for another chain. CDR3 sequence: CASSFEPASGRNEQFF. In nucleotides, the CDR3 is TGTGCCAGCAGCTTCGAACCGGCTAGCGGGCGAAATGAGCAGTTCTTC.